This is a list of T cell receptor beta chains from one sample in a study of cytomegalovirus exposure and HLA in healthy donors. The table came from immunoSEQ multiplex PCR; TCRdb's copy has only in-frame clones and leaves some out. The profile shows about 18,000 clones, under 80% of them singletons. The sample comprised PBMCs. The source is a man between 18 and 35 years old in good health and CMV-seronegative. The CDR3 runs from the conserved cysteine through the conserved F or W.

J,V,CDR3
TRBJ2-5,TRBV2,CASSEREREKGREETQYF
TRBJ2-7,TRBV4-3,CASSQDSQVSYEQYF
TRBJ1-1,TRBV6-6,CASRKDRSNTEAFF
TRBJ2-7,TRBV4-1,CASSQGLAGESEQYF
TRBJ2-5,TRBV9,CASRLLRTLGRDRVGQETQYF
TRBJ2-7,TRBV6-5,CASSYSPSGSYEQYF
TRBJ2-7,TRBV2,CASRTPSGAIQQYF
TRBJ1-1,TRBV2,CASRDRGLRAFF
TRBJ1-2,TRBV30,CAWSAGRTLAYGYTF
TRBJ2-1,TRBV30,CAWSRTRLPDNEQFF
TRBJ2-5,TRBV29-1,CSAHTGLGSIETQYF
TRBJ1-1,TRBV7-2,CASSSSGIPEAFF
TRBJ1-1,TRBV5-4,CASSPKGTGAINTEAFF
TRBJ2-5,TRBV29-1,CSVEKAEETQYF
TRBJ2-7,TRBV6-5,CASSETGSRPQYF
TRBJ1-1,TRBV10-1,CASSESWFEAFF
TRBJ2-7,TRBV9,CASSAGLGKPYEQYF
TRBJ2-2,TRBV30,CAWSFGGLNTGELFF
TRBJ1-4,TRBV6-1,CASSEVGIQNEKLFF
TRBJ1-1,TRBV30,CAWSVTENTEAFF
TRBJ1-6,TRBV7-7,CASRTTGGNSPLHF
TRBJ1-1,TRBV6-1,CATTPGTGVGTEAFF
TRBJ1-1,TRBV29-1,CSVASGGVNTEAFF
TRBJ1-1,TRBV4-3,CASSQERGRGTEAFF
TRBJ1-3,TRBV5-6,CASSFEGNTIYF
TRBJ2-1,TRBV5-1,CASSSGQGHEQFF
TRBJ1-1,TRBV28,CASSLSGVTGTEAFF
TRBJ1-1,TRBV6-1,CASRGRQGSTEAFF
TRBJ2-5,TRBV29-1,CSVDDYESYQETQYF
TRBJ1-1,TRBV30,CAWSAQRDTEAFF
TRBJ2-1,TRBV5-1,CASSFLGTSHNEQFF